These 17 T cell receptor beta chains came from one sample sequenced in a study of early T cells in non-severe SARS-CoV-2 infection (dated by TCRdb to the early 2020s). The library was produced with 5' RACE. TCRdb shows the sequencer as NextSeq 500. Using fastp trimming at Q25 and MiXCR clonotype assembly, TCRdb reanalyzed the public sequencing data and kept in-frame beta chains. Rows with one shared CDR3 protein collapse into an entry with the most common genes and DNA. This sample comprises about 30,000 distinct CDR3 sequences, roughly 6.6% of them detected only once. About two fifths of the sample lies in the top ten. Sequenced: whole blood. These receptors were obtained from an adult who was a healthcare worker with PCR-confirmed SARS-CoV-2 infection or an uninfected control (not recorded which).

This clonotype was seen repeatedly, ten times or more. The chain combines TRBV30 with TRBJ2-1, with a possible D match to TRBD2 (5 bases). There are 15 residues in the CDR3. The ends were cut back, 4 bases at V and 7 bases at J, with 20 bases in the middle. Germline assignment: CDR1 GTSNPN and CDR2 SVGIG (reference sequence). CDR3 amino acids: CAWKRGRLPGNEQFF. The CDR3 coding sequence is TGTGCCTGGAAGAGAGGGCGACTTCCCGGGAATGAGCAGTTCTTC.

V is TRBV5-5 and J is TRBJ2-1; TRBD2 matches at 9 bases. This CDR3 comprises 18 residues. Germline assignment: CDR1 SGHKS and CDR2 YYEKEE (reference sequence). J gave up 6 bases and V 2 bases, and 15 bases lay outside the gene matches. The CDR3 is CASSLDRERLAGINEQFF. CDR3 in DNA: TGTGCCAGCAGCTTAGACAGGGAGCGGCTAGCGGGGATCAATGAGCAGTTCTTC.

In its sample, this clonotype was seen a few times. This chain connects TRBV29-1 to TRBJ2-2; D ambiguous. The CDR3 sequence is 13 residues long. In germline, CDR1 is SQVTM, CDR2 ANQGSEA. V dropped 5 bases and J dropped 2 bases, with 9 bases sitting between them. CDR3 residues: CSVIWVNTGELFF. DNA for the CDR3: TGCAGCGTTATTTGGGTTAACACCGGGGAGCTGTTTTTT.

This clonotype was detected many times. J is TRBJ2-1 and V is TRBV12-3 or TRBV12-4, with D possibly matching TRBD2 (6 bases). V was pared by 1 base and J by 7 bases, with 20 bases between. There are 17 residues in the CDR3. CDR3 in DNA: TGTGCCAGCAGTTTAGGTTCCGGGGGAGCCTCAGGGAATGAGCAGTTCTTC. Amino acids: CASSLGSGGASGNEQFF.

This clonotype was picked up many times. The CDR3 DNA reads as TGCAGTGCTTATAGGGGGCCAGGAGCACCCGAAGCTTTCTTT. Amino acid sequence: CSAYRGPGAPEAFF. V usage is TRBV20-1 and J usage is TRBJ1-1, with 7 bases that match TRBD1. The ends lost 5 bases at V and 8 bases at J; junction bases unmatched: 14. Germline values: CDR1 DFQATT, CDR2 SNEGSKA (reference sequence). CDR3 size: 14 residues.

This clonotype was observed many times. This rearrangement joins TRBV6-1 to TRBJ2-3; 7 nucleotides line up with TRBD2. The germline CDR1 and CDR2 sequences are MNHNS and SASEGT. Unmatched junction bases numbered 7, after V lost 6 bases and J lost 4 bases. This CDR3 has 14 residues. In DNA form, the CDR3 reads TGTGCCAGCAGCCGGGACTACAGATCAGATACGCAGTATTTT. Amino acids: CASSRDYRSDTQYF.

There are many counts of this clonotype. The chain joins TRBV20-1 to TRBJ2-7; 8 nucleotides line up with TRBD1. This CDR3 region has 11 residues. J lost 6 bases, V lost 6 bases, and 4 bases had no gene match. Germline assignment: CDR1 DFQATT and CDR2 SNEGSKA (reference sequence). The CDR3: CSAQGAVEQYF. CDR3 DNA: TGCAGTGCCCAGGGGGCAGTCGAGCAGTACTTC.

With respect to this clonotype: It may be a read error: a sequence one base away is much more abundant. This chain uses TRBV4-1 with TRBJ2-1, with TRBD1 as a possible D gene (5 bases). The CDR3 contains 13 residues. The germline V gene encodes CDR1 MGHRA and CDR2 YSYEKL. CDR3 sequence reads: CASRQDLGDEQFF. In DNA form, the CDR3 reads TGCGCCAGCAGACAAGATTTAGGGGATGAGCAGTTCTTC.

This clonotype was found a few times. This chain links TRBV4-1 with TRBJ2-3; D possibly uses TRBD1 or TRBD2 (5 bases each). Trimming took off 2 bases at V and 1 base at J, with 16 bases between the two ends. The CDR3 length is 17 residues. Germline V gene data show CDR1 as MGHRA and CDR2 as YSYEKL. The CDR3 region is CASSQPRDRRGTDTQYF. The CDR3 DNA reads TGCGCCAGCAGCCAACCCCGGGACCGCCGGGGCACAGATACGCAGTATTTT.

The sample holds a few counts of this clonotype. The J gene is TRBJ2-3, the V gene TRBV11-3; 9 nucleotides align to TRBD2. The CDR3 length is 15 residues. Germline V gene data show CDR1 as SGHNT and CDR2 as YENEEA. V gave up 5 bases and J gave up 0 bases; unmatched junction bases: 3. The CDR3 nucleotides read TGTGCCAGCAGCAACCTAGCGGGAAGCACAGATACGCAGTATTTT. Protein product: CASSNLAGSTDTQYF.

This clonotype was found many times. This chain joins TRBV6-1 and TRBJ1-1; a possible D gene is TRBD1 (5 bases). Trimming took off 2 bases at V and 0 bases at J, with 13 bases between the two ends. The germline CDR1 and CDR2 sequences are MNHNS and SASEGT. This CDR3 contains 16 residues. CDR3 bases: TGTGCCAGCAGTGAACTTGGGGGATTCATGAACACTGAAGCTTTCTTT. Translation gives CASSELGGFMNTEAFF.

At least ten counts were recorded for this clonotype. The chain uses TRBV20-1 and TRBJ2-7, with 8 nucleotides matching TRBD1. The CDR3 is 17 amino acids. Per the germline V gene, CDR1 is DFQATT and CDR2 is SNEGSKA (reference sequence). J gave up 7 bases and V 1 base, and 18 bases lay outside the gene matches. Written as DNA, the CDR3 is TGCAGTGCTAGAGCTTTCTGGTCGGATCACAACAGGGGGGAGCAGTACTTC. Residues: CSARAFWSDHNRGEQYF.

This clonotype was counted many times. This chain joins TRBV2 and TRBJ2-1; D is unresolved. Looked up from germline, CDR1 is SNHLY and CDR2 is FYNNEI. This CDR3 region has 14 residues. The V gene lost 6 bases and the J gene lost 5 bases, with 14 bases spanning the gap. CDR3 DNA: TGTGCCAGCAGGGCAGCACTCAACCACAATGAGCAGTTCTTC. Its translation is CASRAALNHNEQFF.

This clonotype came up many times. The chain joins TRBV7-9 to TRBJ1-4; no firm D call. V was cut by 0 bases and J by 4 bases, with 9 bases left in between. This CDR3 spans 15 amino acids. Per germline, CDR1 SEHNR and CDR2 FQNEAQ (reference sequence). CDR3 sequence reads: CASSLALDGNEKLFF. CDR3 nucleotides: TGTGCCAGCAGCTTAGCGCTGGACGGTAATGAAAAACTGTTTTTT.

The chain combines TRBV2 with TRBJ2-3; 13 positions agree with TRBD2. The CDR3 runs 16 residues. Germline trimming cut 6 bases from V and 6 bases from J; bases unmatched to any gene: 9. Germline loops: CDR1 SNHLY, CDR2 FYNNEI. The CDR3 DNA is TGTGCCAGCAGAGCCTGGACTAGCGGGAGCTCGGATACGCAGTATTTT. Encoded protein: CASRAWTSGSSDTQYF.

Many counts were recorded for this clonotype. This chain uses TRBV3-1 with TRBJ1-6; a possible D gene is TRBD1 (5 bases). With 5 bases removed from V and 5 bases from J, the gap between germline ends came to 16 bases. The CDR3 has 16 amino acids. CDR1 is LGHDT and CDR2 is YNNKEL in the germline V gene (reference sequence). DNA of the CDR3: TGTGCCAGCAGCTCTCCCGCCGGGACTCATAATTCACCCCTCCACTTT. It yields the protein CASSSPAGTHNSPLHF.

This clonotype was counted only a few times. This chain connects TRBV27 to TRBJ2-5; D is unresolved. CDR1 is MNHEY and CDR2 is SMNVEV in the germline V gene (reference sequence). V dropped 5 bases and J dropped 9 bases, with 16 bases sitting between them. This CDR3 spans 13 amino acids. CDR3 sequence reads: CASSPSEGLAQYF. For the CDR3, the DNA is TGTGCCAGCAGTCCCTCGGAAGGGCTGGCCCAGTACTTC.